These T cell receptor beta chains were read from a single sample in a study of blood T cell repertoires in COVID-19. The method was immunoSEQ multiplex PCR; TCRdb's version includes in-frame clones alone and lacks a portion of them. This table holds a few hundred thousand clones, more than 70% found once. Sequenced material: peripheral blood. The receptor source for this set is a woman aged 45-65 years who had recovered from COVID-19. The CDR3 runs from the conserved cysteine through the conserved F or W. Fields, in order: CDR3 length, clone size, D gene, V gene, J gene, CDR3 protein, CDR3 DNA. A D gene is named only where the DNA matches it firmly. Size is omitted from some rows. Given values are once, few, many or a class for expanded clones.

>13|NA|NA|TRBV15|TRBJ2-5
CATKGGATETQYF
TGTGCCACCAAGGGGGGGGCCACCGAGACCCAGTACTTC
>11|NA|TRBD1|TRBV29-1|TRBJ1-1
CSARDRGEAFF
TGCAGCGCGCGGGACAGGGGAGAAGCTTTCTTT
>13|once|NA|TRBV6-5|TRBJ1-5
CASSPRENQPQHF
TGTGCCAGCAGTCCTCGGGAGAATCAGCCCCAGCATTTT
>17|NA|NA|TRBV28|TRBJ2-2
CASSLRLGGSRTGELFF
TGTGCCAGCAGTTTACGACTCGGGGGAAGTAGGACCGGGGAGCTGTTTTTT
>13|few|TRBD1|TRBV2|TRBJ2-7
CASRYGTGHEQYF
TGTGCCAGCAGATACGGGACAGGGCACGAGCAGTACTTC
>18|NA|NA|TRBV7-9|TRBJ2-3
CASSLDSSWRDGADTQYF
TGTGCCAGCAGCTTAGATTCGTCTTGGCGGGACGGCGCAGATACGCAGTATTTT
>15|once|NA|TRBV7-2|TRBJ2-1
CASSLNLGLAREQFF
TGTGCCAGCAGCTTAAACTTAGGACTGGCGCGGGAGCAGTTCTTC
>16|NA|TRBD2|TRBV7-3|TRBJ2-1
CASSRLGGLARNEQFF
TGTGCCAGCAGTCGCCTAGGGGGACTAGCGAGGAATGAGCAGTTCTTC
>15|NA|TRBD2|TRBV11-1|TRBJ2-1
CASSRGSGRANEQFF
TGTGCCAGCAGCCGTGGTAGCGGGAGGGCAAATGAGCAGTTCTTC
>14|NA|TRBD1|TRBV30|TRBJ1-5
CAWSTPDRNQPQHF
TGTGCCTGGAGCACCCCGGACAGGAATCAGCCCCAGCATTTT
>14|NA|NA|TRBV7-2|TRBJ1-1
CASSPPWPHTEAFF
TGTGCCAGCAGTCCTCCATGGCCCCACACTGAAGCTTTCTTT
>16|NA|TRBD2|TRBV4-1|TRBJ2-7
CASSQDASGAGYEQYF
TGCGCCAGCAGCCAAGATGCTAGCGGAGCCGGGTACGAGCAGTACTTC
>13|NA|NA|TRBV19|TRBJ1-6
CASSTRQNSPLHF
TGTGCCAGTAGTACCCGACAGAATTCACCCCTCCACTTT
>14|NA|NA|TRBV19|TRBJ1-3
CASRTTGAGNTIYF
TGTGCCAGTAGAACGACAGGAGCTGGAAACACCATATATTTT
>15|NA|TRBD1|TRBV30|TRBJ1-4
CAWSVQGLGNEKLFF
TGTGCCTGGAGTGTACAGGGGTTGGGTAATGAAAAACTGTTTTTT
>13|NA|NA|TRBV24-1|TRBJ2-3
CATTATSTDTQYF
TGTGCCACCACGGCGACTAGCACAGATACGCAGTATTTT
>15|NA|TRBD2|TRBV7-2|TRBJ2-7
CASSFLAGELYEQYF
TGTGCCAGCAGCTTTCTAGCGGGGGAGCTCTACGAGCAGTACTTC
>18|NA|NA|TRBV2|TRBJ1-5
CASSEALTGRSGNQPQHF
TGTGCCAGCAGTGAAGCGCTCACAGGGAGATCGGGCAATCAGCCCCAGCATTTT
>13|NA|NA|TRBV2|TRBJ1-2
CASSEVLGYGYTF
TGTGCCAGCAGTGAAGTGCTAGGCTATGGCTACACCTTC
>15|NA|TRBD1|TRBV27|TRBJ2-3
CASTFLGQGVDTQYF
TGTGCCAGCACTTTCTTGGGACAGGGAGTAGATACGCAGTATTTT
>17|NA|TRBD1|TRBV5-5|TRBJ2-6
CASSFRTGSSGANVLTF
TGTGCCAGCAGCTTTAGGACAGGGAGCTCTGGGGCCAACGTCCTGACTTTC
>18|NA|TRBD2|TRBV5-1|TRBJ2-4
CASSGTSGRGVAKNIQYF
TGCGCCAGCAGCGGGACTAGCGGGAGAGGGGTGGCCAAAAACATTCAGTACTTC
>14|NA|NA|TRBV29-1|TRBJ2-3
CSVGVQGGTDTQYF
TGCAGCGTTGGTGTACAGGGTGGGACAGATACGCAGTATTTT
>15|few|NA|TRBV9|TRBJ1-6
CASSEEAIAHSPLHF
TGTGCCAGCAGCGAGGAGGCGATAGCTCATTCACCCCTCCACTTT
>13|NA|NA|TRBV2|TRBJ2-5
CASSAQPLGTQYF
TGTGCCAGCAGTGCACAGCCGCTGGGGACCCAGTACTTC
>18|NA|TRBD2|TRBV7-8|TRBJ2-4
CASSLGGLAEGAKNIQYF
TGTGCCAGCAGCTTAGGGGGACTAGCGGAGGGGGCCAAAAACATTCAGTACTTC
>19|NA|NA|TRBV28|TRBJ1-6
CASQPPAGSSGSYNSPLHF
TGTGCCAGTCAGCCCCCGGCGGGAAGTTCTGGATCCTATAATTCACCCCTCCACTTT
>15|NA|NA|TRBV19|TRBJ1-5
CASSPLGQGRQPQHF
TGTGCCAGTAGTCCCCTTGGACAAGGTCGTCAGCCCCAGCATTTT
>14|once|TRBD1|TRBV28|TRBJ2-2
CATATGGGTGELFF
TGTGCCACCGCTACAGGGGGCGGAACCGGGGAGCTGTTTTTT
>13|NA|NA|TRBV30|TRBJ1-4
CAWNGGDREKLFF
TGTGCCTGGAACGGCGGGGATAGGGAAAAACTGTTTTTT
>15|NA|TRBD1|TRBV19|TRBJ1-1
CASSPPTGGHTEAFF
TGTGCCAGTAGTCCCCCGACAGGGGGGCACACTGAAGCTTTCTTT
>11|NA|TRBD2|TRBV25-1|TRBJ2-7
CASSEREKQYF
TGTGCCAGCAGTGAGCGGGAGAAGCAGTACTTC
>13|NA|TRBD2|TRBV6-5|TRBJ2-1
CASKGDYYNEQFF
TGTGCCAGCAAAGGGGACTACTACAATGAGCAGTTCTTC
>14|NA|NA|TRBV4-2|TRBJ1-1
CASSQVRGSTEAFF
TGTGCCAGCAGCCAAGTGCGGGGTTCGACTGAAGCTTTCTTT
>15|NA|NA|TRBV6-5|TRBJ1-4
CASSSTGFSDEKLFF
TGTGCCAGCAGTTCTACAGGGTTCTCGGATGAAAAACTGTTTTTT
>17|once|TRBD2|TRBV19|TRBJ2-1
CASSIGGLAGVRNEQFF
TGTGCCAGTAGTATCGGTGGACTAGCGGGAGTTAGAAATGAGCAGTTCTTC
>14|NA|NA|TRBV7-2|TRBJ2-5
CASSLRQALETQYF
TGTGCCAGCAGCTTAAGGCAGGCACTAGAGACCCAGTACTTC
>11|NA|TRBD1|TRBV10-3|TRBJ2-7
CAIGTGYEQYF
TGTGCCATCGGGACAGGCTACGAGCAGTACTTC
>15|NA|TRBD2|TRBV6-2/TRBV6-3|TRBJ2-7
CASSRLAGISYEQYF
TGTGCCAGCAGCCGGCTAGCGGGGATCTCCTACGAGCAGTACTTC
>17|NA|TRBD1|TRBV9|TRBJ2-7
CASSATTGGYPSYEQYF
TGTGCCAGCAGCGCTACTACAGGGGGCTATCCCTCCTACGAGCAGTACTTC
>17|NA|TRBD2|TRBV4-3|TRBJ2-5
CASSQALAAGAGETQYF
TGCGCCAGCAGCCAAGCCCTCGCAGCGGGGGCGGGAGAGACCCAGTACTTC
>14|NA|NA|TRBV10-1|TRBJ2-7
CASSSKDNPYEQYF
TGCGCCAGCAGCTCAAAGGACAACCCTTACGAGCAGTACTTC
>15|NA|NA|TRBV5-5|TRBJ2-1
CASSLMGPTYNEQFF
TGTGCCAGCAGCTTGATGGGGCCTACCTACAATGAGCAGTTCTTC
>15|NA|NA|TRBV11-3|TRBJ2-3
CASSLGQPGTDTQYF
TGTGCCAGCAGCTTAGGCCAGCCGGGGACAGATACGCAGTATTTT
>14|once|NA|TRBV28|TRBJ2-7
CASSLPKPGYEQYF
TGTGCCAGCAGTTTACCCAAGCCGGGCTACGAGCAGTACTTC
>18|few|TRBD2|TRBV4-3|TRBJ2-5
CASSQDAGVAGVWETQYF
TGCGCCAGCAGCCAAGATGCGGGAGTAGCGGGAGTTTGGGAGACCCAGTACTTC
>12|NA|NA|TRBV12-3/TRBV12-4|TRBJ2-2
CASSPGTGELFF
TGTGCCAGCAGTCCCGGCACCGGGGAGCTGTTTTTT
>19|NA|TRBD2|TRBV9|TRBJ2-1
CASRVPFRGLGLIKHEQFF
TGTGCCAGCAGAGTCCCCTTCCGAGGACTAGGATTGATAAAGCATGAGCAGTTCTTC
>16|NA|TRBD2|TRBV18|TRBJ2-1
CASSQSGGLSYNEQFF
TGTGCCAGCTCACAGAGCGGGGGGCTGTCCTACAATGAGCAGTTCTTC